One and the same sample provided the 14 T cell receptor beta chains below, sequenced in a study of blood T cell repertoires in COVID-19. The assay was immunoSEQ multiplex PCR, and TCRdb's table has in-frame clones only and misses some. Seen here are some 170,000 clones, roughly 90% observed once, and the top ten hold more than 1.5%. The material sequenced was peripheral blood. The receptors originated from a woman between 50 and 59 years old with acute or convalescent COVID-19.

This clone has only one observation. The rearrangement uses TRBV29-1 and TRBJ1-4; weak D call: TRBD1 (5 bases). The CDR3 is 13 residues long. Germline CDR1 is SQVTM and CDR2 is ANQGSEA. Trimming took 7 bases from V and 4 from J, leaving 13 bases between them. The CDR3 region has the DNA TGCAGCGCCGGAAAGGGGTTTAATGAAAAACTGTTTTTT. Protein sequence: CSAGKGFNEKLFF.

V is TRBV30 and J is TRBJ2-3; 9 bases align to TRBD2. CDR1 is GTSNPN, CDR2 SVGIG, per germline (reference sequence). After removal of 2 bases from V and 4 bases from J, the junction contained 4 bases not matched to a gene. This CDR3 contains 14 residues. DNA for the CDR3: TGTGCCTGGAGTATAGCGGGAGTCCCAGATACGCAGTATTTT. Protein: CAWSIAGVPDTQYF.

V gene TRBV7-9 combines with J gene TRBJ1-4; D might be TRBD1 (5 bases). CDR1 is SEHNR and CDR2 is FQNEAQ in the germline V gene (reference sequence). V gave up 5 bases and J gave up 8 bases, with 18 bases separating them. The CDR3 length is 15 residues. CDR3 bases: TGTGCCAGCAGCCGAGGTGGCGGGGGTCGAGAAAAACTGTTTTTT. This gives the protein CASSRGGGGREKLFF.

The CDR3 reads CASSPDSNYGYTF. DNA of the CDR3: TGTGCCAGCAGCCCCGACAGCAACTATGGCTACACCTTC. This chain uses TRBV5-4 with TRBJ1-2; TRBD1 is a possible D gene (5 bases). V was shortened by 4 bases and J by 2 bases, with 9 bases between the two germline ends. CDR3 length: 13 residues. CDR1 and CDR2 from the germline V gene are SGHNT and YYREEE (reference sequence).

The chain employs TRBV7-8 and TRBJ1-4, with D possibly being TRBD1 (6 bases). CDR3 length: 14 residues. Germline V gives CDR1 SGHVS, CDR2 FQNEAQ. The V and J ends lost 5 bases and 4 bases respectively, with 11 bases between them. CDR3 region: CASSQDSRNEKLFF. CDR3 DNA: TGTGCCAGCAGCCAGGACAGTCGTAATGAAAAACTGTTTTTT. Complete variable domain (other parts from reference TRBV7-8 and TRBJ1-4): GAGVSQSPRYKVAKRGQDVALRCDPISGHVSLFWYQQALGQGPEFLTYFQNEAQLDKSGLPSDRFFAERPEGSVSTLKIQRTQQEDSAVYLCASSQDSRNEKLFFGSGTQLSVL.

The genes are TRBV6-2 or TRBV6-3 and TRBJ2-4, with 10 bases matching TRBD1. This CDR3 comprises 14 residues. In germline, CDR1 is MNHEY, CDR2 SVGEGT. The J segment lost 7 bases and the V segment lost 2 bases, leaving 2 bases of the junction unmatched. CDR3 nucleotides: TGTGCCAGCAGTTACCCGGGACAGGGGAACATTCAGTACTTC. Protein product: CASSYPGQGNIQYF.

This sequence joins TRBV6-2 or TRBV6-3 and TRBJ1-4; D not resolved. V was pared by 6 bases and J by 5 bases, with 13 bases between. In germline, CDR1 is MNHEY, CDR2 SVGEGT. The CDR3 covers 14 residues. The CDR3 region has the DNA TGTGCCAGCAGCCGAGGGTTCGCGAATGAAAAACTGTTTTTT. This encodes CASSRGFANEKLFF.

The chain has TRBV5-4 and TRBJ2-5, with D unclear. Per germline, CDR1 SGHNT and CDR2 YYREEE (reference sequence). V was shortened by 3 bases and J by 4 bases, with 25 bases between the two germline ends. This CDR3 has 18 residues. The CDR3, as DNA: TGTGCCAGCAGCTCCCGAGAGGTTTCCCCCTTAAGGCTAGAGACCCAGTACTTC. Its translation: CASSSREVSPLRLETQYF. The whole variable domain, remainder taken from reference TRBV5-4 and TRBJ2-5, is ETGVTQSPTHLIKTRGQQVTLRCSSQSGHNTVSWYQQALGQGPQFIFQYYREEENGRGNFPPRFSGLQFPNYSSELNVNALELDDSALYLCASSSREVSPLRLETQYFGPGTRLLVL.

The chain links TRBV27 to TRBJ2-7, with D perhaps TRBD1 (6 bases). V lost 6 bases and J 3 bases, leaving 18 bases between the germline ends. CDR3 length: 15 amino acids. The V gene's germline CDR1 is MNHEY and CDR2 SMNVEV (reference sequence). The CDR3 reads CASSYSQGPGYEQYF. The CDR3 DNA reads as TGTGCCAGCAGCTATTCACAGGGTCCTGGCTACGAGCAGTACTTC.

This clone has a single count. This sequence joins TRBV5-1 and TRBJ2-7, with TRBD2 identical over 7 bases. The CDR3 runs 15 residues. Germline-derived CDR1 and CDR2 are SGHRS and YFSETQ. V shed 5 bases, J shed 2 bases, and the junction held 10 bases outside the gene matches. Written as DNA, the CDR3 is TGCGCCAGCAGTTCGTTTCCGGGACTACCCTACGAGCAGTACTTC. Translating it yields CASSSFPGLPYEQYF.

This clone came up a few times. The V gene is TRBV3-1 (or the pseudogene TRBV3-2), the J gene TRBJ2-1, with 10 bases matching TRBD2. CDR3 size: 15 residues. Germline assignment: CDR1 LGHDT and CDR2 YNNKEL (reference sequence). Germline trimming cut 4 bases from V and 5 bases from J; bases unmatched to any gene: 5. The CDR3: CASSRIAGGNNEQFF. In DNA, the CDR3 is TGTGCCAGCAGCCGGATAGCGGGAGGTAACAATGAGCAGTTCTTC.

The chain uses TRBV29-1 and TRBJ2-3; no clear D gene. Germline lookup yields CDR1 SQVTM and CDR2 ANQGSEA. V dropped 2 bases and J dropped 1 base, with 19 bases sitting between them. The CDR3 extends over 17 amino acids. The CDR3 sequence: CSVETARAELGTDTQYF. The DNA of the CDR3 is TGCAGCGTTGAAACAGCCCGAGCAGAACTCGGCACAGATACGCAGTATTTT.

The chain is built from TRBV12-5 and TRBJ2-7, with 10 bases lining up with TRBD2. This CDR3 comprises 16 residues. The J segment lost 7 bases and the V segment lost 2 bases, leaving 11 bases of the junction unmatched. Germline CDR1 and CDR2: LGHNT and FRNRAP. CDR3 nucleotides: TGTGCTAGTGGTTTGTTCCCTAGCGGGGGTGCAAGGGAGCAGTACTTC. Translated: CASGLFPSGGAREQYF.

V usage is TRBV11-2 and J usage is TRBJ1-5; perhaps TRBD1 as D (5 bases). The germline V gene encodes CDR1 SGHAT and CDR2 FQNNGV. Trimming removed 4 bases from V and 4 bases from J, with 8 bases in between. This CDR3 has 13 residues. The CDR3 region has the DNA TGTGCCAGCAGCTACGGGGGGAATCAGCCCCAGCATTTT. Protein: CASSYGGNQPQHF.